This TCR beta chain is from a study of T cells expressing NK-cell markers. For the study at large: Sorted T-cell subsets CD3+CD56+NKG2C+, CD3+CD56+NKG2C- and CD3+CD56-NKG2C+ were TCR beta-sequenced. Serological testing identified seven of the eight sequenced donors as HCMV-seropositive and one as seronegative.

A word on this clonotype: Antigen specificity is unknown.

cDNA encoding TCR beta was synthesized via 5'RACE template switching incorporating UMIs. From its re-call of the 5' RACE reads, TCRdb lists each CDR3 protein once, without DNA. The table for this sample gives more than 120,000 distinct CDR3 sequences. Regarding the study as a whole: Whether expanded NKG2C-expressing T cell clones recognize HCMV is unknown.

The CDR3 covers 13 residues. The germline gives CDR1 ENHRY, CDR2 SYGVKD. The chain couples TRBV10-3 to TRBJ2-3; TCRdb's D gene call, TRBD1, goes unchecked for lack of DNA. The sequencing sample was made of blood T cells: a sorted CD56 or NKG2C T cell subset, CD4+ or CD8+ T cells, or bulk PBMC T cells (not recorded which). The sequence was collected from a man younger than 35 in good health. The CDR3 is CAISGGIGDTQYF.